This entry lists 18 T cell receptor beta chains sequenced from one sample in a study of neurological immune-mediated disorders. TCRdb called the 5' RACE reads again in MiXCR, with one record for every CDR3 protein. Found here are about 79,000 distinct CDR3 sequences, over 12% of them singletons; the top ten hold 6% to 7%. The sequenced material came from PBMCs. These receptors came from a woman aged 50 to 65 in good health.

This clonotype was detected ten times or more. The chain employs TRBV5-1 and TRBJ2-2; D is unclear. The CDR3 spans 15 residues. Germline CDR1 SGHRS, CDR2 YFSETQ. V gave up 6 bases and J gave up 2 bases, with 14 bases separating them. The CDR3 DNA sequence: TGCGCCAGCAACATTGACAAGCCCAACACCGGGGAGCTGTTTTTT. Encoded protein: CASNIDKPNTGELFF.

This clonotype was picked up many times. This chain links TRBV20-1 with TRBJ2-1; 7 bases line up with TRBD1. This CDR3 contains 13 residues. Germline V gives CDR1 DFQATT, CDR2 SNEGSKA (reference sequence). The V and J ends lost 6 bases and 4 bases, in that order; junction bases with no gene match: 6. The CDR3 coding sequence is TGCAGTGCCAACCGGGACAGATACAATGAGCAGTTCTTC. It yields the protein CSANRDRYNEQFF.

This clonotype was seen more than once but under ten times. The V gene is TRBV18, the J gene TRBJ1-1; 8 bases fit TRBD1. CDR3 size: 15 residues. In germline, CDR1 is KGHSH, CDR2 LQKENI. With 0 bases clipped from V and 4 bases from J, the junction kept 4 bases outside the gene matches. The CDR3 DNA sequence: TGTGCCAGCTCACCACCGAACAGGGGGTTCACTGAAGCTTTCTTT. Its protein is CASSPPNRGFTEAFF.

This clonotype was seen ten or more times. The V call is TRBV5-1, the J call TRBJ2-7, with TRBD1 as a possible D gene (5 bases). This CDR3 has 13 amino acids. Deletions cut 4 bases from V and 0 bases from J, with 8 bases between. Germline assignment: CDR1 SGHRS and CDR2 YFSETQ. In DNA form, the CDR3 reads TGCGCCAGCAGCGACAGTTACTCCTACGAGCAGTACTTC. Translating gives CASSDSYSYEQYF. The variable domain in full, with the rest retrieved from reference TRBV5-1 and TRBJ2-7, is KAGVTQTPRYLIKTRGQQVTLSCSPISGHRSVSWYQQTPGQGLQFLFEYFSETQRNKGNFPGRFSGRQFSNSRSEMNVSTLELGDSALYLCASSDSYSYEQYFGPGTRLTVT.

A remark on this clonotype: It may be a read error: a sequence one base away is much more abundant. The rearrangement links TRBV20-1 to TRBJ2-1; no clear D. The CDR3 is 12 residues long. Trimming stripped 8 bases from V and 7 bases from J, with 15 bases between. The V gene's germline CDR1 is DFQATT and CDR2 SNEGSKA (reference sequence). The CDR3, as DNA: TGCAGTACTCCGGGTCTGGTGAATGAGCAGTTCTTC. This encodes CSTPGLVNEQFF.

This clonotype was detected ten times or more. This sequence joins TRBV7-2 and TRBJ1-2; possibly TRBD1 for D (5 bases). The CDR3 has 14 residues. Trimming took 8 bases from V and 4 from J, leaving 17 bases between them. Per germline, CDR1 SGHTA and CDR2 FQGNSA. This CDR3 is CASGIKTDSYGYTF. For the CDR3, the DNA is TGTGCCAGCGGGATCAAGACAGATTCCTATGGCTACACCTTC.

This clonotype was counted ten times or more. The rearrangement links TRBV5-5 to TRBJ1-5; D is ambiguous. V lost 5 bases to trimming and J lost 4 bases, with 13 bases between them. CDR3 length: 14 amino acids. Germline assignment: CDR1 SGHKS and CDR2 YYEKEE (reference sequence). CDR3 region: CASSLTTVNQPQHF. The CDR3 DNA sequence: TGTGCCAGCAGTTTGACCACAGTTAATCAGCCCCAGCATTTT.

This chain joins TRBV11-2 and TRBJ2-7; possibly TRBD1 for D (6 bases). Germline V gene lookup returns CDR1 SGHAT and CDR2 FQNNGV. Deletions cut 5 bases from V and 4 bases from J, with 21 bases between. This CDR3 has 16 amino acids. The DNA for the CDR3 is TGTGCCAGCAGCCCCACCCCTCCAGGGGCGAAGTACGAGCAGTACTTC. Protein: CASSPTPPGAKYEQYF.

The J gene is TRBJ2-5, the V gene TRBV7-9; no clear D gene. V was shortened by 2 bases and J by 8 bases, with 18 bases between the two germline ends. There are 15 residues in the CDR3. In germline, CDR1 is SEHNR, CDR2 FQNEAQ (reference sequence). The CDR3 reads CASSLLGNQVDTQYF. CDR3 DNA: TGTGCCAGCAGCTTATTGGGGAATCAGGTAGACACCCAGTACTTC.

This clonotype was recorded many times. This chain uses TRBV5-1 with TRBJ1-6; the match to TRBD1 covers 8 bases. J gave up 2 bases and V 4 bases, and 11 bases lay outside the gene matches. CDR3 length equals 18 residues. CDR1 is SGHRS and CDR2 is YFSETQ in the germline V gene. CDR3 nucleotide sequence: TGCGCCAGCAGCCCTGTGACAGGGGTCGGCACCTATAATTCACCCCTCCACTTT. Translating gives CASSPVTGVGTYNSPLHF.

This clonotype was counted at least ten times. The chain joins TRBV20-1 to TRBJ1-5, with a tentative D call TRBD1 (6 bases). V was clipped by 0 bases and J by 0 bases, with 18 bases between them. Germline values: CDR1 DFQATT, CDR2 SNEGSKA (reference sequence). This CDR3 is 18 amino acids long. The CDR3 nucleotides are TGCAGTGCTAGAGATAAGAAGAGGGGGACCGATAGCAATCAGCCCCAGCATTTT. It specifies CSARDKKRGTDSNQPQHF.

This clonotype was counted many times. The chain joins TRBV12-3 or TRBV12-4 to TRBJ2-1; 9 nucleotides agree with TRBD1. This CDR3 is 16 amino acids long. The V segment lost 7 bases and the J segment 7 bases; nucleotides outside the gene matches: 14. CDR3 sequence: CASNPQWTGVGNEQFF. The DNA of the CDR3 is TGTGCCAGCAACCCTCAGTGGACAGGGGTTGGTAATGAGCAGTTCTTC.

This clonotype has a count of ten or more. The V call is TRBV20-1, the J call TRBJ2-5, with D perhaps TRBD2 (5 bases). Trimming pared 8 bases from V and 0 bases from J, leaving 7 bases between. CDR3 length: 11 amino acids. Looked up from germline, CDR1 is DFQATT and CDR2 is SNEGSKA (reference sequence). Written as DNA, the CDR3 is TGCAGTTTGCGGGACCAAGAGACCCAGTACTTC. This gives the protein CSLRDQETQYF.

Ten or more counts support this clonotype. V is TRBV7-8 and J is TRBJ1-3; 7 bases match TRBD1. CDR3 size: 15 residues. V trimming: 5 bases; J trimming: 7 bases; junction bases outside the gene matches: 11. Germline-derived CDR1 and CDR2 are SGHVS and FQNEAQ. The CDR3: CASSIGTAGLNTIYF. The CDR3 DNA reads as TGTGCCAGCAGCATAGGGACAGCGGGATTGAACACCATATATTTT.

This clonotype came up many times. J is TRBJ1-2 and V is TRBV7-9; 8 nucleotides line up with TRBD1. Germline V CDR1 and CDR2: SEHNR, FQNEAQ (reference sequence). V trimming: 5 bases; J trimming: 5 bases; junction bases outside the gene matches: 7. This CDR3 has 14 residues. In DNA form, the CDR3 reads TGTGCCAGCAGCCGGACAGGGAGTAATTATGGCTACACCTTC. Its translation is CASSRTGSNYGYTF.

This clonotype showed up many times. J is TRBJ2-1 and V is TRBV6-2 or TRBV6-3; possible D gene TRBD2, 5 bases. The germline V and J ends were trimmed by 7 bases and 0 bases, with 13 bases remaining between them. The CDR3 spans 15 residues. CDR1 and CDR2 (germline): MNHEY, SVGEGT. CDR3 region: CASKAGSGSYNEQFF. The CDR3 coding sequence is TGTGCCAGCAAGGCGGGCTCAGGCTCCTACAATGAGCAGTTCTTC.

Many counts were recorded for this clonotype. CDR3 DNA: TGCGCCAGCAGCTTGGAGGGACATAGCAATCAGCCCCAGCATTTT. Its protein product is CASSLEGHSNQPQHF. The gene calls are TRBV5-1 and TRBJ1-5, with a weak D call TRBD1 (6 bases). CDR1 is SGHRS, CDR2 YFSETQ, per germline. Trimming removed 0 bases from V and 0 bases from J, with 7 bases in between. The CDR3 has 15 residues.

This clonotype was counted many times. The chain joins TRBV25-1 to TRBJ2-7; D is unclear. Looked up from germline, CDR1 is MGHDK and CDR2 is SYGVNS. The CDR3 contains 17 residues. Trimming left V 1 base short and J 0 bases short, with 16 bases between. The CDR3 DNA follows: TGTGCCAGCAGTGAATCCCCTGGTCGGGCGAGCTCCTACGAGCAGTACTTC. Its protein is CASSESPGRASSYEQYF.